The 5 T cell receptor beta chains given below trace back to one sample, sequenced in a study of T cells in narcolepsy. Method: immunoSEQ multiplex PCR; TCRdb's copy keeps in-frame clones and lacks some. The table shows about 19,000 clones, with around 86% occurring only once. Sequencing used memory (CD45RA-) CD4+ T cells from blood. The receptors derive from a human donor in good health.

This clone was observed a single time. This chain joins TRBV19 and TRBJ1-5; maybe TRBD1 (6 bases). Germline lookup yields CDR1 LNHDA and CDR2 SQIVND (reference sequence). The CDR3 is 13 amino acids. The V and J ends lost 4 bases and 6 bases respectively, with 10 bases between them. The CDR3 spells CASSTSQGQPQHF. CDR3 in DNA: TGTGCCAGTAGTACCTCACAGGGTCAGCCCCAGCATTTT.

The J gene is TRBJ1-1, the V gene TRBV5-1; D may be TRBD1 (5 bases). Germline loops: CDR1 SGHRS, CDR2 YFSETQ. The CDR3 is 13 amino acids. V lost 7 bases and J lost 1, with 11 bases in between. CDR3 DNA sequence: TGCGCCAGCGGCGAGGGGCCGAACACTGAAGCTTTCTTT. It codes for CASGEGPNTEAFF.

This clone was picked up a small number of times. The chain joins TRBV19 to TRBJ2-2, with D perhaps assigned TRBD1 or TRBD2 (5 bases each). CDR1 is LNHDA and CDR2 is SQIVND in the germline V gene (reference sequence). The V and J ends lost 8 bases and 2 bases respectively, with 18 bases between them. The CDR3 runs 16 residues. The CDR3 here is CASGALAPTNTGELFF. The CDR3 DNA reads TGTGCCAGTGGGGCTTTAGCGCCTACCAACACCGGGGAGCTGTTTTTT.

The chain is built from TRBV30 and TRBJ2-2, with TRBD1 as a possible D gene (7 bases). Trimming pared 3 bases from V and 5 bases from J, leaving 13 bases between. The germline CDR1 and CDR2 sequences are GTSNPN and SVGIG (reference sequence). The CDR3 is made up of 14 amino acids. Here the CDR3 reads CAWSRGTETGELFF. In nucleotides, the CDR3 is TGTGCCTGGAGCCGGGGGACAGAAACCGGGGAGCTGTTTTTT.

The V gene is TRBV29-1, the J gene TRBJ1-1; D is unclear. Deletions cut 4 bases from V and 4 bases from J, with 16 bases between. CDR3 size: 14 residues. CDR1 is SQVTM, CDR2 ANQGSEA, per germline. CDR3 loop: CSVAPKVGSTEAFF. For the CDR3, the DNA is TGCAGCGTTGCTCCAAAGGTGGGCAGCACTGAAGCTTTCTTT. Filled out from reference TRBV29-1 and TRBJ1-1, the complete variable domain reads SAVISQKPSRDICQRGTSLTIQCQVDSQVTMMFWYRQQPGQSLTLIATANQGSEATYESGFVIDKFPISRPNLTFSTLTVSNMSPEDSSIYLCSVAPKVGSTEAFFGQGTRLTVV.